A selection of T cell receptor beta chains follows, all from one sample in a study of regulatory T cells in long-lasting Graves disease. Each CDR3 protein gets one entry after TCRdb re-called the multiplex PCR reads with MiXCR. The sample lists 600,000 to 650,000 distinct CDR3 sequences; around 15% were seen once. The same specimen was also included in a second study, on T cells in Graves' hyperthyroidism and ophthalmopathy.

The material was peripheral blood mononuclear cells (PBMCs), obtained at new diagnosis, from a patient treated with antithyroid drugs. The receptors come from a woman aged 25 to 45 with Graves disease. The CDR3 runs from the conserved cysteine through the conserved F or W. The D gene is left open where the match is weak. Some rows mark clone size as missing; the rest say once, few, many or name a class of expanded clone.

V: TRBV3-1
J: TRBJ2-7
length: 14
size: few
D: NA
CDR3: CASSPRLSGYEQYF
DNA: TGTGCCAGCAGCCCCCGGCTGTCAGGATACGAGCAGTACTTC

V: TRBV7-2
J: TRBJ2-1
length: 16
size: many
D: TRBD2
CDR3: CASSLLRLAGRNEQFF
DNA: TGTGCCAGCAGCTTACTTCGTCTAGCGGGTAGGAATGAGCAGTTCTTC

V: TRBV12-3/TRBV12-4
J: TRBJ2-1
length: 16
size: many
D: TRBD2
CDR3: CASSFGWLAGYNEQFF
DNA: TGTGCCAGCAGTTTTGGGTGGCTAGCGGGCTACAATGAGCAGTTCTTC

V: TRBV2
J: TRBJ1-1
length: 14
size: many
D: TRBD1
CDR3: CASRYRGTNTEAFF
DNA: TGTGCCAGCAGGTACAGGGGCACCAACACTGAAGCTTTCTTT

V: TRBV11-2
J: TRBJ2-6
length: 15
size: many
D: TRBD2
CDR3: CASSLGGAGANVLTF
DNA: TGCGCCAGCAGCTTGGGAGGGGCCGGGGCCAACGTCCTGACTTTC

V: TRBV5-6
J: TRBJ1-1
length: 12
size: many
D: NA
CDR3: CASSLGGRAAFF
DNA: TGTGCCAGCAGCTTGGGCGGGCGAGCAGCTTTCTTT

V: TRBV20-1
J: TRBJ1-3
length: 13
size: NA
D: NA
CDR3: CSAPGHSGNTIYF
DNA: TGCAGTGCTCCGGGGCACTCTGGAAACACCATATATTTT

V: TRBV6-5
J: TRBJ1-6
length: 15
size: few
D: NA
CDR3: CASSYSIQGNSPLHF
DNA: TGTGCCAGCAGTTACTCCATCCAGGGAAATTCACCCCTCCACTTT

V: TRBV2
J: TRBJ2-1
length: 13
size: many
D: NA
CDR3: CASSPGSRDEQFF
DNA: TGTGCCAGCAGTCCCGGGTCCCGGGATGAGCAGTTCTTC

V: TRBV2
J: TRBJ2-1
length: 14
size: few
D: TRBD2
CDR3: CASSELAGGGEQFF
DNA: TGTGCCAGCAGCGAACTAGCGGGAGGTGGTGAGCAGTTCTTC

V: TRBV28
J: TRBJ2-1
length: 13
size: many
D: NA
CDR3: CAVRDPGAYEQFF
DNA: TGTGCCGTCCGGGACCCCGGGGCCTATGAGCAGTTCTTC

V: TRBV27
J: TRBJ2-7
length: 13
size: many
D: TRBD1
CDR3: CASSQQGTSEQYF
DNA: TGTGCCAGCAGCCAACAGGGGACCAGCGAGCAGTACTTC

V: TRBV28
J: TRBJ2-3
length: 17
size: few
D: TRBD2
CDR3: CASSFGGAGGGTDTQYF
DNA: TGTGCCAGCAGTTTTGGGGGGGCCGGGGGGGGCACAGATACGCAGTATTTT

V: TRBV11-2
J: TRBJ1-4
length: 13
size: many
D: NA
CDR3: CASSFNLREKLFF
DNA: TGTGCCAGCAGCTTCAATCTCCGGGAAAAACTGTTTTTT

V: TRBV6-5
J: TRBJ1-1
length: 13
size: many
D: NA
CDR3: CASSYGGRAEAFF
DNA: TGTGCCAGCAGTTACGGGGGGCGCGCTGAAGCTTTCTTT

V: TRBV5-1
J: TRBJ2-3
length: 18
size: few
D: TRBD2
CDR3: CASSLGLAGVSSTDTQYF
DNA: TGCGCCAGCAGCTTGGGGCTAGCGGGAGTCTCTAGCACAGATACGCAGTATTTT

V: TRBV6-2/TRBV6-3
J: TRBJ1-4
length: 16
size: many
D: NA
CDR3: CASSYSFPGVYEKLFF
DNA: TGTGCCAGCAGTTACTCGTTCCCAGGGGTTTACGAAAAACTGTTTTTT

V: TRBV27
J: TRBJ2-7
length: 18
size: NA
D: TRBD2
CDR3: CASSLFAGGRASSYGQYF
DNA: TGTGCCAGCAGTTTATTCGCTGGCGGGAGGGCTAGCTCCTACGGGCAGTACTTC

V: TRBV7-8
J: TRBJ1-3
length: 18
size: NA
D: NA
CDR3: CASSLLAQFRSSGNTIYF
DNA: TGTGCCAGCAGCTTATTGGCACAGTTTCGTAGCTCTGGAAACACCATATATTTT

V: TRBV2
J: TRBJ1-1
length: 14
size: many
D: NA
CDR3: CASSEVAGGTEAFF
DNA: TGTGCCAGCAGTGAAGTAGCGGGGGGCACTGAAGCTTTCTTT

V: TRBV29-1
J: TRBJ2-1
length: 11
size: NA
D: TRBD2
CDR3: CRTSGDHEQFF
DNA: TGCAGGACTAGCGGAGACCATGAGCAGTTCTTC

V: TRBV28
J: TRBJ1-4
length: 13
size: NA
D: NA
CDR3: CASRSKGHEKLFF
DNA: TGTGCCAGCAGGTCAAAAGGGCATGAAAAACTGTTTTTT

V: TRBV20-1
J: TRBJ1-3
length: 15
size: NA
D: NA
CDR3: CSARDGNGLGNTIYF
DNA: TGCAGTGCTAGAGATGGGAACGGCTTGGGAAACACCATATATTTT

V: TRBV11-2
J: TRBJ1-3
length: 15
size: few
D: TRBD1
CDR3: CASRPGGTSGNTIYF
DNA: TGTGCCAGCAGGCCAGGGGGGACCTCTGGAAACACCATATATTTT

V: TRBV7-2
J: TRBJ2-2
length: 15
size: NA
D: NA
CDR3: CASSTYLARSGELVF
DNA: TGTGCCAGCAGCACTTACCTAGCGAGGTCCGGGGAGCTGGTTTTT

V: TRBV28
J: TRBJ2-1
length: 17
size: many
D: TRBD2
CDR3: CASRETGTSGTYNEQFF
DNA: TGTGCCAGCAGGGAAACCGGGACTAGCGGGACTTACAATGAGCAGTTCTTC

V: TRBV7-9
J: TRBJ2-5
length: 15
size: few
D: NA
CDR3: CASSLDSTYQETQYF
DNA: TGTGCCAGCAGCTTGGACTCAACGTACCAAGAGACCCAGTACTTC

V: TRBV6-4
J: TRBJ1-1
length: 12
size: NA
D: NA
CDR3: CASSEEFQKAFF
DNA: TGTGCCAGCAGTGAAGAGTTCCAAAAAGCTTTCTTT

V: TRBV4-1
J: TRBJ2-7
length: 14
size: few
D: NA
CDR3: CASSQTWVGDEQYF
DNA: TGCGCCAGCAGCCAAACCTGGGTAGGAGACGAGCAGTACTTC

V: TRBV27
J: TRBJ2-7
length: 17
size: many
D: NA
CDR3: CASSLQMTATAPYEQYF
DNA: TGTGCCAGCAGTCTACAAATGACAGCAACGGCACCCTACGAGCAGTACTTC